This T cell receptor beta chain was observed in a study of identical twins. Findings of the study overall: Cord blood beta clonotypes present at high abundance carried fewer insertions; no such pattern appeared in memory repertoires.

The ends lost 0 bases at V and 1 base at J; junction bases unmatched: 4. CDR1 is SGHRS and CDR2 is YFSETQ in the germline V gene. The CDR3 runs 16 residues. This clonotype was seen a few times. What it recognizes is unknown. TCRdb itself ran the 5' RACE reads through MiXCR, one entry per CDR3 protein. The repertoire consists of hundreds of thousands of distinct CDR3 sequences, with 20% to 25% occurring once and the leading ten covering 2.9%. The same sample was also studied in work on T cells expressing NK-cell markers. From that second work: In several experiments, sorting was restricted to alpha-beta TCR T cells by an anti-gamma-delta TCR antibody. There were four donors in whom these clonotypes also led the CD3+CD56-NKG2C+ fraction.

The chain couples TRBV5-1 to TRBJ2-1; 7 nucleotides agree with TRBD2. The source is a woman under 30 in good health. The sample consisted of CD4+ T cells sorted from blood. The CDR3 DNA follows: TGCGCCAGCAGCTTGGGGCGGGGGTGGTCCTACAATGAGCAGTTCTTC. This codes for CASSLGRGWSYNEQFF.